This T cell receptor (beta chain) appears in the sequencing data of a study of blood T cell repertoires in COVID-19. Study-level background: Specimens from acute and convalescent COVID-19 originated in the United States, Italy and Spain.

Original methodology: Reference gene primer amplification gave estimated nucleated cell counts. This table comes from immunoSEQ multiplex PCR, and its TCRdb copy is limited to in-frame clones, with some not included. V, J and clone size were drawn from that table, and D and trimming were deduced from the DNA. Here the sample spans 65,000 or so clones, approximately 88% being singletons. The CDR3 runs 17 residues. V lost 7 bases and J lost 2; bases outside the gene matches: 10. From germline, CDR1 is MDHEN and CDR2 SYDVKM. The sequenced sample consisted of peripheral blood. The V and J genes are TRBV28 and TRBJ2-2; TRBD1 aligns across 10 bases. The receptor comes from a man under 40 with COVID-19, enrolled during active disease. CDR3 coding DNA: TGTGCCAGCACCCTCTGGGGGACAGGGGTTAACACCGGGGAGCTGTTTTTT. Its protein is CASTLWGTGVNTGELFF.